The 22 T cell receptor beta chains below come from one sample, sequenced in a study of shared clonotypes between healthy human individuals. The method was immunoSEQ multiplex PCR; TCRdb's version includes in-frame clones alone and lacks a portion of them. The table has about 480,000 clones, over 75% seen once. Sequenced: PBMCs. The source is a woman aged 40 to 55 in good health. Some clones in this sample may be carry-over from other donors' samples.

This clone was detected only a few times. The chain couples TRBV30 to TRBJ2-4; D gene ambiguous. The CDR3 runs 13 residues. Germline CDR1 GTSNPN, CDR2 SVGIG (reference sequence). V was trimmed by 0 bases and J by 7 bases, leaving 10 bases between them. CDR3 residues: CAWSVGTRNIQYF. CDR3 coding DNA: TGTGCCTGGAGTGTGGGAACAAGGAACATTCAGTACTTC.

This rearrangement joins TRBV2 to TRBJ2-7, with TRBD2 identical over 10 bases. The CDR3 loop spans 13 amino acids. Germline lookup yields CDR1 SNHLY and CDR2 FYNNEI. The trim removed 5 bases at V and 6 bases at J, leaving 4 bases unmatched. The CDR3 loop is CASSLGLAIEQYF. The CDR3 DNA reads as TGTGCCAGCAGTTTGGGACTAGCGATCGAGCAGTACTTC. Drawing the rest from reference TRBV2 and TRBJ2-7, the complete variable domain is EPEVTQTPSHQVTQMGQEVILRCVPISNHLYFYWYRQILGQKVEFLVSFYNNEISEKSEIFDDQFSVERPDGSNFTLKIRSTKLEDSAMYFCASSLGLAIEQYFGPGTRLTVT.

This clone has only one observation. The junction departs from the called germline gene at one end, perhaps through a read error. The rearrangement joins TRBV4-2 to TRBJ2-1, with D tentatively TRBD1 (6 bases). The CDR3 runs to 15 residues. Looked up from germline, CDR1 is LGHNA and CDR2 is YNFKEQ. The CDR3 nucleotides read TGTGCCAGCAGCCAAGATCGGAACAGGGAATCCCTACGGCTCTTC. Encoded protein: CASSQDRNRESLRLF.

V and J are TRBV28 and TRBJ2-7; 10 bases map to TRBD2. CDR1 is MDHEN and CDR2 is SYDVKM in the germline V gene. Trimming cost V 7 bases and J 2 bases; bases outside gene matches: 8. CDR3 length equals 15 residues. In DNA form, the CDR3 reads TGTGCCAGCACCCCCCTAGCGGGAGAGACCTACGAGCAGTACTTC. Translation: CASTPLAGETYEQYF.

The CDR3 here is CASSEGGRGTDTQYF. CDR3 nucleotides: TGTGCCAGCAGTGAAGGCGGGAGAGGCACAGATACGCAGTATTTT. The chain joins TRBV25-1 to TRBJ2-3; 7 bases agree with TRBD2. The germline gives CDR1 MGHDK, CDR2 SYGVNS. The V segment lost 2 bases and the J segment 1 base; nucleotides outside the gene matches: 3. CDR3 size: 15 residues.

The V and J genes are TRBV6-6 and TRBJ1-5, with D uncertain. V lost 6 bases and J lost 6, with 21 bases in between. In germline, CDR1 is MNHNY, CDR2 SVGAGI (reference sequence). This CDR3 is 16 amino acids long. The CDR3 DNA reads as TGTGCCAGCAGGAATTTCGGCAGTACTAGGAGTCAGCCCCAGCATTTT. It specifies CASRNFGSTRSQPQHF.

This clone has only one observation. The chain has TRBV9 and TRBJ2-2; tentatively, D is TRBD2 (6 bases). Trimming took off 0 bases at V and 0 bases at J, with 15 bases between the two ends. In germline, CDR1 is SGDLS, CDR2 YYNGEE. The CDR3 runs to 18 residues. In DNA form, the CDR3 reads TGTGCCAGCAGCGTAGGGGGGACTCGACCTTCGAACACCGGGGAGCTGTTTTTT. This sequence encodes CASSVGGTRPSNTGELFF.

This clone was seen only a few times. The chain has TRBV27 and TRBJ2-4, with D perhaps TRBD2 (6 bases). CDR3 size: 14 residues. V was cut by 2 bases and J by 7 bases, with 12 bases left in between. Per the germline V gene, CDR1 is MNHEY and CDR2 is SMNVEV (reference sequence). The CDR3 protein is CASSLGTFPNIQYF. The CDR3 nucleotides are TGTGCCAGCAGTTTAGGGACTTTCCCGAACATTCAGTACTTC.

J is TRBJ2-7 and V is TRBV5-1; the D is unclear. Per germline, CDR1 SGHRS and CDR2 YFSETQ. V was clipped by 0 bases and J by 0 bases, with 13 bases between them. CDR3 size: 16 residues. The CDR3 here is CASSLEVEPLSYEQYF. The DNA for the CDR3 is TGCGCCAGCAGCTTGGAGGTCGAGCCTCTCTCCTACGAGCAGTACTTC.

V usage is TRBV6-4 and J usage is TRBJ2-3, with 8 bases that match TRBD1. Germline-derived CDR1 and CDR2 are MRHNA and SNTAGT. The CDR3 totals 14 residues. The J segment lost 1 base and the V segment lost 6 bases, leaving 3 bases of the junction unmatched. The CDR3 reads CASRATGGTDTQYF. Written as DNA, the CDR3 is TGTGCCAGCAGGGCGACAGGGGGCACAGATACGCAGTATTTT.

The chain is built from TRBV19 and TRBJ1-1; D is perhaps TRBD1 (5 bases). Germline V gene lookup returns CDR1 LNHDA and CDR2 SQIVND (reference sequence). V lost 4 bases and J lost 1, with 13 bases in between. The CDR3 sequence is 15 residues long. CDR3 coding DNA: TGTGCCAGTAGTACAACCGGGGCCGCGAACACTGAAGCTTTCTTT. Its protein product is CASSTTGAANTEAFF.

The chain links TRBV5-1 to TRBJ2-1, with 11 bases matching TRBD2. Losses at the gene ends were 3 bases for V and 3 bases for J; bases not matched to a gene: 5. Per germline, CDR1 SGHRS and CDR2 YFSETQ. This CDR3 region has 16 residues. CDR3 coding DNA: TGCGCCAGCAGCTCTCGACTAGCGGGAATCTACAATGAGCAGTTCTTC. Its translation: CASSSRLAGIYNEQFF.

CDR3 coding DNA: TGTGCCAGTAGTCCTCCCGCTCAGGGAAACACTGAAGCTTTCTTT. It is translated as CASSPPAQGNTEAFF. This chain connects TRBV19 to TRBJ1-1; possibly TRBD1 for D (5 bases). V lost 5 bases and J 2 bases, leaving 15 bases between the germline ends. Germline V gene data show CDR1 as LNHDA and CDR2 as SQIVND (reference sequence). CDR3 length equals 15 residues.

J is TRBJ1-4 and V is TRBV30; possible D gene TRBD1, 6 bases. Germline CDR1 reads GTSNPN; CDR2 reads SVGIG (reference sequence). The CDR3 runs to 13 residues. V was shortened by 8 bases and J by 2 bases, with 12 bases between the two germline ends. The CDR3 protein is CAQAGGTNEKLFF. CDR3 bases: TGTGCCCAGGCGGGGGGCACTAATGAAAAACTGTTTTTT.

CDR3 coding DNA: TGCGCCAGCAGCCAACTCCGGGACAGCCCCTACGAGCAGTACTTC. Translated, it gives CASSQLRDSPYEQYF. The chain carries TRBV4-1 and TRBJ2-7; 7 bases agree with TRBD1. CDR1 and CDR2 (germline): MGHRA, YSYEKL. V shed 2 bases, J shed 2 bases, and the junction held 6 bases outside the gene matches. The CDR3 consists of 15 residues.

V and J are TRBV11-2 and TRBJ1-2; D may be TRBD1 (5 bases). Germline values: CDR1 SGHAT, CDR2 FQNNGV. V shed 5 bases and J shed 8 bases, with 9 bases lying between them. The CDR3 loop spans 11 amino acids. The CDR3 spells CASSGTGGYTF. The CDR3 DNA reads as TGTGCCAGCAGCGGGACGGGAGGCTACACCTTC.

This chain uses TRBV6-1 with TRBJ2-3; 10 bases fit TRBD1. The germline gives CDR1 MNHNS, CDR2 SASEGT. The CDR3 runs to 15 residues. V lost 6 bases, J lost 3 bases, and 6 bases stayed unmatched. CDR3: CASREGQGMTDTQYF. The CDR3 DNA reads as TGTGCCAGCAGGGAGGGACAGGGGATGACAGATACGCAGTATTTT.

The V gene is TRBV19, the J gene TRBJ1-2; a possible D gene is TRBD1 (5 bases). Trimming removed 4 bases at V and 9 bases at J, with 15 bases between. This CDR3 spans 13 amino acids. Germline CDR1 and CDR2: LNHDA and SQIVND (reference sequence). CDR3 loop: CASSNRDRGSYTF. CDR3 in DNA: TGTGCCAGTAGTAACCGGGACCGCGGGAGCTACACCTTC. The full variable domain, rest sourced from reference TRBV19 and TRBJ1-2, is DGGITQSPKYLFRKEGQNVTLSCEQNLNHDAMYWYRQDPGQGLRLIYYSQIVNDFQKGDIAEGYSVSREKKESFPLTVTSAQKNPTAFYLCASSNRDRGSYTFGSGTRLTVV.

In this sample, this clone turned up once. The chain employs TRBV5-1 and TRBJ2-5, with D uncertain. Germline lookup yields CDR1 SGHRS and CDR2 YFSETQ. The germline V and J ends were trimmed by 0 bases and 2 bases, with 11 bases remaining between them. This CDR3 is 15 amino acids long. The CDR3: CASSLGLATQETQYF. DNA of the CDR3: TGCGCCAGCAGCTTGGGACTCGCTACTCAAGAGACCCAGTACTTC.

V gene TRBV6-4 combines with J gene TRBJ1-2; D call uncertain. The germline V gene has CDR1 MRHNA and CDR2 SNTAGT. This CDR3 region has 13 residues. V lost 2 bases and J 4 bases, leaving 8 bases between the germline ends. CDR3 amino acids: CASSDGRTYGYTF. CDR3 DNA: TGTGCCAGCAGTGACGGGCGGACCTATGGCTACACCTTC.

Written as DNA, the CDR3 is TGTGCCAGCAGTTCCGGGACAGGGGCTCCCCTCGAGCAGTACTTC. Protein sequence: CASSSGTGAPLEQYF. The chain recombines TRBV28 with TRBJ2-7; 10 bases line up with TRBD1. This CDR3 is 15 amino acids long. The germline V gene has CDR1 MDHEN and CDR2 SYDVKM. V lost 4 bases to trimming and J lost 6 bases; unmatched junction nucleotides: 9.

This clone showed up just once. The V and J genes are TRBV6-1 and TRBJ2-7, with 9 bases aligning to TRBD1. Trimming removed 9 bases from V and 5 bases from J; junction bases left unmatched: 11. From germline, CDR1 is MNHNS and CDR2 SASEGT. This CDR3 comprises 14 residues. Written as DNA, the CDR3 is TGTGCCAGTACCAGGAACAGGGGGCCTAACGAGCAGTACTTC. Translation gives CASTRNRGPNEQYF.